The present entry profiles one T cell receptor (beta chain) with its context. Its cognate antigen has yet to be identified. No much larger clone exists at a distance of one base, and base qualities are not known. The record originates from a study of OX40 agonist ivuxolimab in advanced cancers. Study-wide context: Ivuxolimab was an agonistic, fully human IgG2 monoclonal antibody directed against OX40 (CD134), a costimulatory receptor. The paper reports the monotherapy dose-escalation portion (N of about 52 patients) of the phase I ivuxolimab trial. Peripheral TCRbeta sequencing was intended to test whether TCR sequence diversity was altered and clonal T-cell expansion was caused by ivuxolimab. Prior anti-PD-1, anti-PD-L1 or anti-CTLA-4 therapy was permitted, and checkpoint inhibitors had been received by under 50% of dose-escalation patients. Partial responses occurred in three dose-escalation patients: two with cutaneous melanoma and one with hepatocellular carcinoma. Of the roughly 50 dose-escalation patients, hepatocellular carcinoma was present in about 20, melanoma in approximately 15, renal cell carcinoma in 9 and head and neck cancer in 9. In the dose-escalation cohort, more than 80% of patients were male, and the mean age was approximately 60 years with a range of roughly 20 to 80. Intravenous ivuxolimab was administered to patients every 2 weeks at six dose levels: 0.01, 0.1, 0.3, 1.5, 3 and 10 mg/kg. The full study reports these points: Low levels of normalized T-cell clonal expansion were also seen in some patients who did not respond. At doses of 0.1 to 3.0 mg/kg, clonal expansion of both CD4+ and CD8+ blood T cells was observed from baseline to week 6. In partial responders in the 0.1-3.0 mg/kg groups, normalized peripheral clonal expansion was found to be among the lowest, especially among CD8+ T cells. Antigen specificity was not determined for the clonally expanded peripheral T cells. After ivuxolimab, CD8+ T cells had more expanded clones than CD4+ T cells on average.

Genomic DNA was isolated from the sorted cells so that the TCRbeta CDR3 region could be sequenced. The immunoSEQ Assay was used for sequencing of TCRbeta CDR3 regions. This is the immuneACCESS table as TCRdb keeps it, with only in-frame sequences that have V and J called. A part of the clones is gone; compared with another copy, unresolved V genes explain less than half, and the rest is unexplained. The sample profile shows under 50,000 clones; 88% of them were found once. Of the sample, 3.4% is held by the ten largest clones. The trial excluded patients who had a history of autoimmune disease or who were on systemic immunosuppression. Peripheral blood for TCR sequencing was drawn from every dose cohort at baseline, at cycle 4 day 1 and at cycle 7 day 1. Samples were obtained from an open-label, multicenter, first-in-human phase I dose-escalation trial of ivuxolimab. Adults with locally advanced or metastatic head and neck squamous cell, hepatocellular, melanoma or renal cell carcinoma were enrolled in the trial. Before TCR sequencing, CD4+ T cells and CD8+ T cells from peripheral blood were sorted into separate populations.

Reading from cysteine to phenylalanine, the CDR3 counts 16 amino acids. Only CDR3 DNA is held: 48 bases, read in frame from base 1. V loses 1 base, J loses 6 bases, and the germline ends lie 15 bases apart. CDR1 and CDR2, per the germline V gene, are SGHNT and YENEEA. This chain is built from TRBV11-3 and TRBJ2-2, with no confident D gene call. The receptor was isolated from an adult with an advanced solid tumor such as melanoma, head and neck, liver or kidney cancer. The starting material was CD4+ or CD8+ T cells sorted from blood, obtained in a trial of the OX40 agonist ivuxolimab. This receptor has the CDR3 CASSLGPRGESGELFF. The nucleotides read TGTGCCAGCAGCTTAGGTCCGAGAGGTGAGTCCGGGGAGCTGTTTTTT.